Given below is one TCR beta chain in context. Its antigen is unidentified. The data are from a study of cytomegalovirus exposure and HLA in healthy donors. Study-level findings and limits: Later, an analysis found that common viral pathogens appeared to be linked with several of the most significant clusters. Rarity held for most TCR sequences, but there were some public TCRs that occurred in many donors. In an earlier analysis, most TCR beta V segments were productive about 87% or about 30% of the time.

The study ran its PCR with 60 Vbeta and 13 Jbeta primers. Produced via immunoSEQ multiplex PCR; TCRdb's table is partial and in-frame only. This sample yields around 230,000 clones, of which roughly 78% are seen a single time; about 0.47% belongs to the top ten. V was pared by 0 bases and J by 0 bases, with 11 bases between. Germline V gene data show CDR1 as PRHDT and CDR2 as FYEKMQ (reference sequence). This CDR3 spans 16 amino acids. Whereas donors were nominally healthy upon sampling, unrecorded immune exposures were probable. The receptor was derived from a boy younger than 18 in good health and CMV-seronegative. Source material: PBMCs. The genes are TRBV13 and TRBJ2-5, with a possible D match to TRBD2 (7 bases). DNA of the CDR3: TGTGCCAGCAGCTTAGGCACGGGGGGCTACCAAGAGACCCAGTACTTC. Encoded protein: CASSLGTGGYQETQYF.